The clone carrying this T cell receptor (beta chain) is a singleton in its sample. Its antigen is unidentified. Here immunoSEQ multiplex PCR was the method, and the copy in TCRdb shows in-frame clones only, minus some. Here the sample spans around 97,000 clones, 86% being singletons. The sample comes from a study of OX40 agonist ivuxolimab in advanced cancers. Study context: Patients were treated with ivuxolimab, an agonistic anti-OX40 (CD134) antibody.

Findings and caveats of the study: What antigens the expanded peripheral T cells recognized was never established. Both blood CD4+ and CD8+ T cells showed clonal growth by week 6 at 0.1 to 3.0 mg/kg.

The CDR3 contains 11 residues. Trimming left V 6 bases short and J 7 bases short, with 6 bases between. CDR1 and CDR2 from the germline V gene are LNHDA and SQIVND (reference sequence). The sequencing here drew on CD4+ or CD8+ T cells sorted from blood, taken in a trial of the OX40 agonist ivuxolimab. The sequence derives from an adult with an advanced solid tumor such as melanoma, head and neck, liver or kidney cancer. This chain uses TRBV19 with TRBJ2-2; no clear D. The CDR3: CASRLVGELFF. The CDR3 bases are TGTGCCAGTAGGTTAGTCGGGGAGCTGTTTTTT.